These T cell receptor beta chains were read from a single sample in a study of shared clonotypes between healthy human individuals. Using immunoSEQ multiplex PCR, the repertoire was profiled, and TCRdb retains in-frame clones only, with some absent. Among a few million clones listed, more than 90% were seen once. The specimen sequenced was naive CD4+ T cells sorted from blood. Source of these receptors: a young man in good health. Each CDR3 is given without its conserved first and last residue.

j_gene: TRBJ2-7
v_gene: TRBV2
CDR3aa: ASTRGGGAPYEQY

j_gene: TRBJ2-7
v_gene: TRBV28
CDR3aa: ASSLRGAGGMTYEQY

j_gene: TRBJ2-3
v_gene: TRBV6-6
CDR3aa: ASSQRLAEQY

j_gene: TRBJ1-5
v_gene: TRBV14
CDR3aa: ASSQGGAQPQH

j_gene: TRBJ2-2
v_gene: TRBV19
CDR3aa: ASSARTGDGELF

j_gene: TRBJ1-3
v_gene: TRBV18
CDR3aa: ASSPPPGQRGNTIY

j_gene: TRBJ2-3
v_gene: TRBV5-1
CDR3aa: ASSLDREGDTQY

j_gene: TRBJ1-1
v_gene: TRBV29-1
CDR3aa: SVGGQGAEAF

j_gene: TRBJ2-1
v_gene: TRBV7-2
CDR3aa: ASSLVAGGDNEQF

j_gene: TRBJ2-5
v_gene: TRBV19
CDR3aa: ASSMRLAGVVRWETQY

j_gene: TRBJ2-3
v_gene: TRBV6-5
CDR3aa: ASKAGGTDTQY

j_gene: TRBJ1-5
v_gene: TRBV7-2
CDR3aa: ASSFDPLASNQPQH

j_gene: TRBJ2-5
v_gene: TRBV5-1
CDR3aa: ASSIGTGNIQETQY

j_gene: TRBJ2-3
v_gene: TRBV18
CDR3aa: ASSPTSGATDTQY

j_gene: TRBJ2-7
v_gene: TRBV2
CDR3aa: ASSERGPREQY

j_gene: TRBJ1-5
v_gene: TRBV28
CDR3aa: ASSIGQGRFNQPQH

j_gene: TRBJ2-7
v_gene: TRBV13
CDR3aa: ASSTAGQGPPYEQY

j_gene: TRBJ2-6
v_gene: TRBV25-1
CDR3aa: ASSELGSGANVLT

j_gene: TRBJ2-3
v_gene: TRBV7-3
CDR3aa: ASSSRQADTQY

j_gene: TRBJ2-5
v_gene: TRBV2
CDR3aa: ASSEVSLQGGEAQY

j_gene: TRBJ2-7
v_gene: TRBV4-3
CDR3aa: ASSQETAGASSSYEQY

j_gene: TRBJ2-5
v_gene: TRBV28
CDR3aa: ASSSTEARETQY

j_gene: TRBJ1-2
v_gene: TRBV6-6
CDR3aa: ASSNPRTGLYGYT

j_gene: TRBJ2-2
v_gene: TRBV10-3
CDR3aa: AIRPRTETGELF

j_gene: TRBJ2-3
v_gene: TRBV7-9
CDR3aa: ASSPRAGTDTDTQY

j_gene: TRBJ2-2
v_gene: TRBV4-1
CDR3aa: ATSQEPGDANTGELF

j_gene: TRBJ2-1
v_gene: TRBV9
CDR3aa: ASSFTLAGSNNEQF

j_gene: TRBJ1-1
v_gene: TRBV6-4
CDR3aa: ASSSGMNTEAF

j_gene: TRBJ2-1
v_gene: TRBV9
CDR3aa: ASSVEGTLWNEQF

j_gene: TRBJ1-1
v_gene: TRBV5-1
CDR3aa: ASSLAGRSNTEAF

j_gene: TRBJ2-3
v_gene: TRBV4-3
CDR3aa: ASSRVAGAVDTQY

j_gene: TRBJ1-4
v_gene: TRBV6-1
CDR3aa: ASSANPGQGASNEKLF

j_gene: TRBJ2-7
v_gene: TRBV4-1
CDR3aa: ASSRGPGQGARNEQY